This TCR beta chain originates from a study of Ad26.COV2.S vaccination and SARS-CoV-2 variants. Whole-study context: In the COV1001 trial, the donor was in the Ad26.COV2.S arm. Intramuscular Ad26.COV2.S at 5x10^10 or 1x10^11 viral particles. Study-wide findings and caveats: Vaccine recipients showed a spike-specific TCR breadth that was higher than in placebo recipients.

The repertoire was sequenced with immunoSEQ multiplex PCR; TCRdb's copy has only in-frame clones and lacks some. The profile shows around 270,000 clones, about 83% of them singletons. Comments on this clone: The antigen is unknown.

V dropped 3 bases and J dropped 6; count of bases not matched to a gene: 15. CDR1 LNHDA and CDR2 SQIVND come from the germline V gene (reference sequence). CDR3 length equals 18 residues. Described treatment: approximately 18 received Ad26.COV2.S at low or high dose, single or two shots; several received placebo; per-sample allocation not given. Material that was analyzed had been drawn on day 63 after the first vaccine or placebo injection. This receptor was identified in a person between 18 and 65 years old who received the Ad26.COV2.S COVID-19 vaccine or a placebo. The chain carries TRBV19 and TRBJ1-5; 9 bases fit TRBD1. Sequenced material: peripheral blood, taken in a trial of Ad26.COV2.S vaccine versus placebo. The CDR3 region has the DNA TGTGCCAGTAGTATTACCCGGGACAGGGTACGTGTTGGTCAGCCCCAGCATTTT. Its protein is CASSITRDRVRVGQPQHF. Looking up the rest from reference TRBV19 and TRBJ1-5 gives the full variable domain: DGGITQSPKYLFRKEGQNVTLSCEQNLNHDAMYWYRQDPGQGLRLIYYSQIVNDFQKGDIAEGYSVSREKKESFPLTVTSAQKNPTAFYLCASSITRDRVRVGQPQHFGDGTRLSIL.